Listed below are T cell receptor beta chains from one sample, sequenced in a study of blood T cells in healthy people across ages. TCRdb processed the 5' RACE reads anew with MiXCR; each CDR3 protein has one entry. The sample lists about 500,000 distinct CDR3 sequences; 24% were seen once. These data are also associated with another study on T cells of mothers and their children.

Sequencing used blood. The origin of the receptors is a boy aged 10-17 years in good health. The CDR3 runs from the conserved cysteine through the conserved F or W. Expanded clones are given a class, and other clones once, few, many or no size at all.

V gene	J gene	clone size	CDR3 protein
TRBV21-1	TRBJ1-2	few	CASSKADTRTRAPANYGYTF
TRBV20-1	TRBJ1-2	NA	CSATGLKDRNYGYTF
TRBV4-3	TRBJ2-5	few	CASSQDWSGGAGGETQYF
TRBV30	TRBJ2-1	few	CAWSHPGGYNEQFF
TRBV6-5	TRBJ2-7	NA	CASSYSASSYEQYF
TRBV10-3	NA	NA	CAIRGGSDNEQFF
TRBV20-1	TRBJ2-7	NA	CSASKGTGLAQREQYF
TRBV12-5	TRBJ2-2	few	CASGGSGGTGELFF
TRBV20-1	TRBJ1-2	NA	CSARDKGGYTF
TRBV30	TRBJ2-2	few	CAWLTGGMDTGELFF
TRBV3-1	TRBJ2-1	NA	CASSQGRGPPYNEQFF
TRBV3-1	TRBJ2-7	NA	CASSLMGALEQYF
TRBV29-1	TRBJ1-4	many	CSVGGGIGAGNEKLFF
TRBV13	TRBJ2-5	NA	CASTGGRRETQYF
TRBV7-2	TRBJ1-2	few	CASSVDNSGTYGYTF